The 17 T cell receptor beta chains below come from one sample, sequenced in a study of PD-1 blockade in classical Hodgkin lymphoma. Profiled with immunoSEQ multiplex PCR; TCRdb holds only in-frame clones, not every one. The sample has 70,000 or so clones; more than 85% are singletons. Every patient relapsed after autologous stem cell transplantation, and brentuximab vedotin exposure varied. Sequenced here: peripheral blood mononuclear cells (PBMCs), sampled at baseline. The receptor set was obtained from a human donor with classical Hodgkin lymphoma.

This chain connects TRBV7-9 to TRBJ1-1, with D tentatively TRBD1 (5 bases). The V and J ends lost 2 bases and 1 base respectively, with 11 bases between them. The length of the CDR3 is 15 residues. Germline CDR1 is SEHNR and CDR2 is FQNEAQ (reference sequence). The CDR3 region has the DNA TGTGCCAGCAGCTTAATCCCGGGGGAGAACACTGAAGCTTTCTTT. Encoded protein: CASSLIPGENTEAFF.

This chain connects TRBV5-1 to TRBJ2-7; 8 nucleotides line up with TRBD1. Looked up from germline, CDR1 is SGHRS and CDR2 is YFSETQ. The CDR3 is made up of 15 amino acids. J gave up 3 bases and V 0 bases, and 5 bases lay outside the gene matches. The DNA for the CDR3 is TGCGCCAGCAGCTTGGGACAGGGGATAGACTACGAGCAGTACTTC. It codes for CASSLGQGIDYEQYF.

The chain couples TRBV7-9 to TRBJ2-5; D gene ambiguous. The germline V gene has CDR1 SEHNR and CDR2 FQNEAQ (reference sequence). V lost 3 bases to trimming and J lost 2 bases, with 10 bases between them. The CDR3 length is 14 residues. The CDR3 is CASSLKPPQETQYF. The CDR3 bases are TGTGCCAGCAGCTTGAAACCGCCGCAAGAGACCCAGTACTTC.

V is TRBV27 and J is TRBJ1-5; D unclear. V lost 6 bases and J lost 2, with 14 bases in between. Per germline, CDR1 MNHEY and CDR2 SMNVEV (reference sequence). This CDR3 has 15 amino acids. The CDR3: CASRHRAFRNQPQHF. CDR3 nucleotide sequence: TGTGCCAGCAGACACCGGGCCTTCCGCAATCAGCCCCAGCATTTT.

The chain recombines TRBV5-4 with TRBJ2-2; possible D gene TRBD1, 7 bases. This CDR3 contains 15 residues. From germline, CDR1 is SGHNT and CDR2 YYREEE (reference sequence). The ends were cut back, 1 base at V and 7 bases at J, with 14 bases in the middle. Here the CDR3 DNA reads TGTGCCAGCAGCTTGTCAGGGGGGAACCTCGGGGAGCTGTTTTTT. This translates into CASSLSGGNLGELFF.

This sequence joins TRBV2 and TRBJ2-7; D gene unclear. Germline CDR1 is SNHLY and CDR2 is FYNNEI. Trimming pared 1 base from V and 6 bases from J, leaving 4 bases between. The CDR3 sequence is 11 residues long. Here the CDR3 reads CASSEGGEQYF. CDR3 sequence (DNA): TGTGCCAGCAGTGAAGGTGGCGAGCAGTACTTC.

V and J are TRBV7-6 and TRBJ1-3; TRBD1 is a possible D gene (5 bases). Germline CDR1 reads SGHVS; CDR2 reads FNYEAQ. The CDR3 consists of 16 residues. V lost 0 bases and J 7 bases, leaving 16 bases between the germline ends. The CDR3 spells CASSLAAGTVVNTIYF. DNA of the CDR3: TGTGCCAGCAGCTTAGCCGCCGGGACGGTTGTGAACACCATATATTTT.

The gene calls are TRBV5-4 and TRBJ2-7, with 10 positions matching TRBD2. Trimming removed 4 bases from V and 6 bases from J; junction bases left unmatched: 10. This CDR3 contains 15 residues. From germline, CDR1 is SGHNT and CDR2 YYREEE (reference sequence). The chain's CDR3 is CASSARRAGGLEQYF. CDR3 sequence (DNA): TGTGCCAGCAGCGCACGGCGAGCGGGAGGGCTCGAGCAGTACTTC.

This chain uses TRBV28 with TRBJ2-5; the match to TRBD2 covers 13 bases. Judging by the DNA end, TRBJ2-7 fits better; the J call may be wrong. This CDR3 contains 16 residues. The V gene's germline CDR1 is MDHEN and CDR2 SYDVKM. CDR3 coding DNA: TGTGCCAGCAGTTTGGGAGGACTAGCGGGAGTTTTCGAGCAGTACTTC. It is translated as CASSLGGLAGVFEQYF.

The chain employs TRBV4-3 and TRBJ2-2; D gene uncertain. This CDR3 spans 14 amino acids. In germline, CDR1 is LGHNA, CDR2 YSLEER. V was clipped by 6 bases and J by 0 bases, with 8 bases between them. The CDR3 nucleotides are TGCGCCAGCAGTCACAAGACGAACACCGGGGAGCTGTTTTTT. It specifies CASSHKTNTGELFF.

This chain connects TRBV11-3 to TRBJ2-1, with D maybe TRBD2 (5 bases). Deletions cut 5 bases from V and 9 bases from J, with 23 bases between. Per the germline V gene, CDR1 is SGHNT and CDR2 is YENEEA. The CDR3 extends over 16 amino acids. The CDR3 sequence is CASSPRWVDGVPEQFF. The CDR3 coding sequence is TGTGCCAGCAGCCCACGCTGGGTAGACGGGGTCCCTGAGCAGTTCTTC.

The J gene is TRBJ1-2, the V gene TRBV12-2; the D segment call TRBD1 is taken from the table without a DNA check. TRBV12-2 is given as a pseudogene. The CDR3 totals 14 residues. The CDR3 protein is CASRPPMGLYGYTF. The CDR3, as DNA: TGTGCAAGTCGCCCCCCCATGGGGCTATATGGCTACACCTTC.

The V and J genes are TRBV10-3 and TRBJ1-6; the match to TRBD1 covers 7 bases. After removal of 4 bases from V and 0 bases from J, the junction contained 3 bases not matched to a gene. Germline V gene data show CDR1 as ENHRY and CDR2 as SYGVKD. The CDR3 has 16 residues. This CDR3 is CAISGQGSSYNSPLHF. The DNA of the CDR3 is TGTGCCATCAGTGGACAGGGCAGCTCCTATAATTCACCCCTCCACTTT.

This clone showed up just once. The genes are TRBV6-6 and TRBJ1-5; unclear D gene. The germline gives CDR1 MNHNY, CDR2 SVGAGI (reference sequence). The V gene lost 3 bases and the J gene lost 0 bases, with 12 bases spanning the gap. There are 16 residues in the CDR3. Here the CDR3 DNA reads TGTGCCAGCAGTTATAAGGCTACAGATAGCAATCAGCCCCAGCATTTT. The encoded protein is CASSYKATDSNQPQHF.

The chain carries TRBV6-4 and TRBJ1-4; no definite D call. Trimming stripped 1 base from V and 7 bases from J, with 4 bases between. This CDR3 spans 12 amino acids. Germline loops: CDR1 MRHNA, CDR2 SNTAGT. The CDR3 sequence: CASSDFGEKLFF. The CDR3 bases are TGTGCCAGCAGTGACTTTGGTGAAAAACTGTTTTTT.

CDR3 in amino acids: CASSPGTASYEQYF. The CDR3 DNA reads as TGTGCCAGCTCACCGGGGACGGCTTCCTACGAGCAGTACTTC. This chain connects TRBV18 to TRBJ2-7; D possibly uses TRBD1 or TRBD2 (5 bases each). Trimming removed 3 bases from V and 1 base from J, with 10 bases in between. CDR3 size: 14 residues. CDR1 KGHSH and CDR2 LQKENI come from the germline V gene.

In nucleotides, the CDR3 is TGTGCGACGGCTGGGGCCAACGTCCTGACTTTC. It encodes CATAGANVLTF. The chain carries TRBV6-6 and TRBJ2-6; D call uncertain. CDR3 length equals 11 residues. Per the germline V gene, CDR1 is MNHNY and CDR2 is SVGAGI (reference sequence).